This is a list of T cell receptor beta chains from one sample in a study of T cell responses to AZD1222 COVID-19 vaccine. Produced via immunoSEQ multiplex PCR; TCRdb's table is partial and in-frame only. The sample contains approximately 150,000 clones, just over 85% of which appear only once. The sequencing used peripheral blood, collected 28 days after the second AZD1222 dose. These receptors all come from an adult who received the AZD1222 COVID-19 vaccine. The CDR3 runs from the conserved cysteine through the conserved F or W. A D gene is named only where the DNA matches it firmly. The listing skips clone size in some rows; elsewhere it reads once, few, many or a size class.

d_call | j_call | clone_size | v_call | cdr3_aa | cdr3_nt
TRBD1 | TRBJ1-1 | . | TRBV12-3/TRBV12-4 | CASRRQGPTEAFF | TGTGCCAGCAGGCGACAGGGCCCCACTGAAGCTTTCTTT
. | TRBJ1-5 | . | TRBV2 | CASSPGGLIAPMPQHF | TGTGCCAGCAGTCCCGGTGGGCTCATTGCCCCAATGCCCCAGCATTTT
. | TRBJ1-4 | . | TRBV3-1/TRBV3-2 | CASSPGWPETNEKLFF | TGTGCCAGCAGCCCCGGATGGCCAGAAACTAATGAAAAACTGTTTTTT
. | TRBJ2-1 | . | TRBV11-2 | CASSLRRGNTYNEQFF | TGTGCCAGCAGCCTAAGACGGGGGAACACCTACAATGAGCAGTTCTTC
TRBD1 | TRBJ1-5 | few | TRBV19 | CASSSGQGSNQPQHF | TGTGCCAGTAGTAGCGGACAGGGGAGCAATCAGCCCCAGCATTTT
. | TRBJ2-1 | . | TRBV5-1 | CASWGSNEQFF | TGCGCCAGCTGGGGGAGCAATGAGCAGTTCTTC
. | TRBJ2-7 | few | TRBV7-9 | CASTVGLNYEQYF | TGTGCCAGCACCGTGGGATTGAACTACGAGCAGTACTTC
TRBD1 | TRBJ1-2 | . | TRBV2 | CASSDREYGYTF | TGTGCCAGCTCGGACAGGGAGTATGGCTACACCTTC
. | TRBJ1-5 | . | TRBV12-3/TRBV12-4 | CASSFGENQPQHF | TGTGCCAGCAGTTTCGGAGAAAATCAGCCCCAGCATTTT
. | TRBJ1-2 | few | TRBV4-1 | CASSTNRERYYGYTF | TGCGCCAGCAGCACAAACAGGGAGCGGTACTATGGCTACACCTTC
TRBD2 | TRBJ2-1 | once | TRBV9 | CASSSRGNGGGDQFF | TGTGCCAGCAGCTCGAGAGGCAACGGTGGGGGGGACCAGTTCTTC
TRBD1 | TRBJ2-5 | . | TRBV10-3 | CATTGQPEETQYF | TGTGCCACCACGGGACAGCCAGAAGAGACCCAGTACTTC
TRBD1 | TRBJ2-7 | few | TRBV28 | CASSEIGDRVGYEQYF | TGTGCCAGCAGTGAAATAGGGGACAGGGTGGGATACGAGCAGTACTTC
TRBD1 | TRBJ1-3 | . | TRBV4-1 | CASSQPGQGHGNTIYF | TGCGCCAGCAGCCAACCGGGACAGGGCCATGGAAACACCATATATTTT